This T cell receptor beta chain was documented in a study of cytomegalovirus exposure and HLA in healthy donors. PCR employed 60 Vbeta and 13 Jbeta primers. Measured with immunoSEQ multiplex PCR; TCRdb has only the in-frame clones, and not every one. The sample data list about 110,000 clones. The receptor was derived from a man in his late teens or twenties in good health and CMV-seronegative. The sequenced sample consisted of PBMCs.

In DNA form, the CDR3 reads TGTGCCATCGGGGGGACAGGCCCCCGGCAGTACTTC. Translating it yields CAIGGTGPRQYF. This chain connects TRBV10-3 to TRBJ2-7; 8 bases are a match to TRBD1. The CDR3 length is 12 residues. CDR1 ENHRY and CDR2 SYGVKD come from the germline V gene. V shed 8 bases, J shed 9 bases, and the junction held 9 bases outside the gene matches.